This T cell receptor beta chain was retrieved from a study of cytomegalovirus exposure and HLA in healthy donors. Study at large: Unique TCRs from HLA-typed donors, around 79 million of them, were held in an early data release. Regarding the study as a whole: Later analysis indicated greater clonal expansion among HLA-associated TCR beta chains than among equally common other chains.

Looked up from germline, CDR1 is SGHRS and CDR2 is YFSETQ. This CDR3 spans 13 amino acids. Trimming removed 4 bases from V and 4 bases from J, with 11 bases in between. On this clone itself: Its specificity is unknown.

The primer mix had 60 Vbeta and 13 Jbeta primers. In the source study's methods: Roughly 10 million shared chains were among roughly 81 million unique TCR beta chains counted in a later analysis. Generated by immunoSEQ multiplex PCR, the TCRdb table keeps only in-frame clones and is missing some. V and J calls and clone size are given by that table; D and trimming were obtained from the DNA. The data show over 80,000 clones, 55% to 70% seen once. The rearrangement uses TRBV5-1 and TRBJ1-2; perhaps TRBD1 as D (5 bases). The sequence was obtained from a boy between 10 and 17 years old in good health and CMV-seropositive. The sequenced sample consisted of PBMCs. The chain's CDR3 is CASSQMGGYGYTF. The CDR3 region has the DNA TGCGCCAGCAGCCAAATGGGGGGCTATGGCTACACCTTC.